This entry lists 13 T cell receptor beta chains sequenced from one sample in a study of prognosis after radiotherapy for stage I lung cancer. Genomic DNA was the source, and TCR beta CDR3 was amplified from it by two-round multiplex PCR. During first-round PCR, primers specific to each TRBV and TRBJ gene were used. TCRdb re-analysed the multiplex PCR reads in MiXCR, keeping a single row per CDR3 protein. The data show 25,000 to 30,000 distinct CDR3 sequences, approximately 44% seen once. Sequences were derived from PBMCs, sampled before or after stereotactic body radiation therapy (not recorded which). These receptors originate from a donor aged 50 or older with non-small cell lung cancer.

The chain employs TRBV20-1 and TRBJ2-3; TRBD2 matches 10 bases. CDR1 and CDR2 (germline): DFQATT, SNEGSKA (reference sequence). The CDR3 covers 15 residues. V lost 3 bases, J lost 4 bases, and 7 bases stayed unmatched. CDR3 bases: TGCAGTGCTAGTACTAGCGGGGAGACCCCAGATACGCAGTATTTT. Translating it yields CSASTSGETPDTQYF.

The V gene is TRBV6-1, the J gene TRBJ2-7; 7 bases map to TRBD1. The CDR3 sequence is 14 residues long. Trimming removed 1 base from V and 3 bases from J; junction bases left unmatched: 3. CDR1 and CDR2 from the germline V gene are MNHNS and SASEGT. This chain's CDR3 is CASSEGGTDYEQYF. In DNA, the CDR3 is TGTGCCAGCAGTGAAGGAGGGACAGACTACGAGCAGTACTTC.

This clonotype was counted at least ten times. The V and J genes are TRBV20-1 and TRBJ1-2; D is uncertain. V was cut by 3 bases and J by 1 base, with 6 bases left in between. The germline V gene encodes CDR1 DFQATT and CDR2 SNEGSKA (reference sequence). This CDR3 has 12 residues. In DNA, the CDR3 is TGCAGTGCTAGTCACGGTAACTATGGCTACACCTTC. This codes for CSASHGNYGYTF.

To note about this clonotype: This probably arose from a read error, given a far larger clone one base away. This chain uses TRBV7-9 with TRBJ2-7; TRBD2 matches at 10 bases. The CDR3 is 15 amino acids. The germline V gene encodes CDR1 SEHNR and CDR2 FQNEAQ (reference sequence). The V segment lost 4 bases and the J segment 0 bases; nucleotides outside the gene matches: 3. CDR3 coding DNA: TGTGCCAGCAGCTCAACTAGCGGGATCTCCTACGAGCAGTACTTC. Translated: CASSSTSGISYEQYF.

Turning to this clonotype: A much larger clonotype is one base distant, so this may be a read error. CDR3 nucleotides: TGCGCCAGCAGCCAAGAACAATGGACAGGGTTCCAGTACTTC. It translates to CASSQEQWTGFQYF. J is TRBJ2-5 and V is TRBV4-1, with 8 bases lining up with TRBD1. J lost 10 bases, V lost 0 bases, and 7 bases had no gene match. The CDR3 sequence is 14 residues long. Germline CDR1 is MGHRA and CDR2 is YSYEKL.

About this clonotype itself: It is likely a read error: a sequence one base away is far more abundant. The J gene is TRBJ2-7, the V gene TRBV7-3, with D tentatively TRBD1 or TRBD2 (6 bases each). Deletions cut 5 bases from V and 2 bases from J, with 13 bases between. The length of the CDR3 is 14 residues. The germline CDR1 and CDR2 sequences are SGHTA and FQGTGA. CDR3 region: CASSLPGAAYEQYF. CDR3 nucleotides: TGTGCCAGCAGCCTTCCGGGGGCCGCCTACGAGCAGTACTTC. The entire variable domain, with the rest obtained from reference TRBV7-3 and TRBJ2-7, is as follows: GAGVSQTPSNKVTEKGKYVELRCDPISGHTALYWYRQSLGQGPEFLIYFQGTGAADDSGLPNDRFFAVRPEGSVSTLKIQRTERGDSAVYLCASSLPGAAYEQYFGPGTRLTVT.

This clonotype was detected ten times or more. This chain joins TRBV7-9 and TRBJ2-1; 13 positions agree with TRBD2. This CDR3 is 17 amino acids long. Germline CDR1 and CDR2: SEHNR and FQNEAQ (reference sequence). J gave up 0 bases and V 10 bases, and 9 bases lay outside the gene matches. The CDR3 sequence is CAIRLAGGDSSYNEQFF. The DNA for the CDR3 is TGTGCCATTAGACTAGCGGGGGGTGACTCCTCCTACAATGAGCAGTTCTTC.

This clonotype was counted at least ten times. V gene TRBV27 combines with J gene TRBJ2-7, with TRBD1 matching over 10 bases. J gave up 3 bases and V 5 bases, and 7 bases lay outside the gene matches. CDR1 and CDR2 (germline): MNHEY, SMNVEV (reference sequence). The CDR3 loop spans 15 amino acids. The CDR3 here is CASSLLGTGVYEQYF. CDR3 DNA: TGTGCCAGCAGTCTCCTCGGGACAGGGGTCTACGAGCAGTACTTC.

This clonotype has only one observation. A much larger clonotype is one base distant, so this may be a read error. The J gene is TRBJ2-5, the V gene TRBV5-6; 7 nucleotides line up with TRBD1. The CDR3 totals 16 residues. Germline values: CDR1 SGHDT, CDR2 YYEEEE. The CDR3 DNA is TGTGCCAGCAGCGGTCTAAGGGACAGCCTTCAAGAGACCGAGTACTTC. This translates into CASSGLRDSLQETEYF.

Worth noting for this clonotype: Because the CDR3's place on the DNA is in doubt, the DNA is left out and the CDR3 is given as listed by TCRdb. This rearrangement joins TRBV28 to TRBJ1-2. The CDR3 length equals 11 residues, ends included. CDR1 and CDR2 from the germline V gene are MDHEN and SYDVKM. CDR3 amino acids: CASILGRCYTF.

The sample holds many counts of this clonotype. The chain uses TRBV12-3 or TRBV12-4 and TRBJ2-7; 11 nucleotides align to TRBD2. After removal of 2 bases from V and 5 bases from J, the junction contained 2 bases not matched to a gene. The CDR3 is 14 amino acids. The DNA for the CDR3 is TGTGCCAGCAGTTTACTAGCGGGAGGCGACGAGCAGTACTTC. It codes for CASSLLAGGDEQYF.

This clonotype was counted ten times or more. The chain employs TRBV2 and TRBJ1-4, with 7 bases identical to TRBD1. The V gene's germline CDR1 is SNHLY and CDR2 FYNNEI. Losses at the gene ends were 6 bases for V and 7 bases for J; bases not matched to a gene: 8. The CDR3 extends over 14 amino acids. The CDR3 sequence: CASSTGTVLEKLFF. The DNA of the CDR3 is TGTGCCAGCAGCACCGGGACAGTCCTTGAAAAACTGTTTTTT.

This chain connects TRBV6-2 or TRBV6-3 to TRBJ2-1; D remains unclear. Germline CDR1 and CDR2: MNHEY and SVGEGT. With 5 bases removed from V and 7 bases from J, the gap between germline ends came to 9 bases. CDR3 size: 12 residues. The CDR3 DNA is TGTGCCAGCAGTGAAGTCGGGAATGAGCAGTTCTTC. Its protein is CASSEVGNEQFF.